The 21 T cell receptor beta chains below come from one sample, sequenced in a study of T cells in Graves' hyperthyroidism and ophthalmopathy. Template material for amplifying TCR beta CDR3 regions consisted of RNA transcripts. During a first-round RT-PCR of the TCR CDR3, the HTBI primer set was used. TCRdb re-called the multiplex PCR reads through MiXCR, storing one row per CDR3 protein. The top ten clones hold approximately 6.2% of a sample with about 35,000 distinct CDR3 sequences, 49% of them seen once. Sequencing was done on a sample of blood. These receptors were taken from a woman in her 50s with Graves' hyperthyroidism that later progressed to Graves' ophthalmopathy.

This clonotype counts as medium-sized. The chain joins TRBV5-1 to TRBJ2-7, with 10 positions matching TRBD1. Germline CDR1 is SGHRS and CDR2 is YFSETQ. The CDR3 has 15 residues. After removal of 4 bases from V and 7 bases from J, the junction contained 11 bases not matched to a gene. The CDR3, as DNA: TGCGCCAGCAGCGCAGGGACAGGGGTTTATGAAGAGCAGTACTTC. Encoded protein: CASSAGTGVYEEQYF.

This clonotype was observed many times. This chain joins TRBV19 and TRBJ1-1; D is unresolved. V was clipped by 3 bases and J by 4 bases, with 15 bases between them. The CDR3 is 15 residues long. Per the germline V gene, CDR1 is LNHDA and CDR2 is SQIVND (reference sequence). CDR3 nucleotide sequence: TGTGCCAGTAGTATCGTTCGGGATTATAGCACTGAAGCTTTCTTT. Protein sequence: CASSIVRDYSTEAFF.

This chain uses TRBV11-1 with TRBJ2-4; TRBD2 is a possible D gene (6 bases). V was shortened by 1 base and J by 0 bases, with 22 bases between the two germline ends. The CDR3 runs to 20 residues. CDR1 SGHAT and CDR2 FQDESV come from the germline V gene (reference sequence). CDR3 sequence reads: CASSLVSRANTGRAKNIQYF. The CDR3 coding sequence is TGTGCCAGCAGCTTAGTAAGCAGAGCAAACACCGGGAGAGCCAAAAACATTCAGTACTTC.

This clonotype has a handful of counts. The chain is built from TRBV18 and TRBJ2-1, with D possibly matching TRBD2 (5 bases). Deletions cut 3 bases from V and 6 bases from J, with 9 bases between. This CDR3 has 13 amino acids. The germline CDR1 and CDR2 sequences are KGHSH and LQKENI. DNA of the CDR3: TGTGCCAGCTCACCGGACGGGGTCAATGAGCAGTTCTTC. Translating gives CASSPDGVNEQFF.

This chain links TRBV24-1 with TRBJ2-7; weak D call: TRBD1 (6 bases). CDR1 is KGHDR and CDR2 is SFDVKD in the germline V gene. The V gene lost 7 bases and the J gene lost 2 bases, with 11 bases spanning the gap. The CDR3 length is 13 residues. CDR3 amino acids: CATSRGQPYEQYF. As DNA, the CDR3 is TGTGCCACCAGCCGAGGACAGCCCTACGAGCAGTACTTC.

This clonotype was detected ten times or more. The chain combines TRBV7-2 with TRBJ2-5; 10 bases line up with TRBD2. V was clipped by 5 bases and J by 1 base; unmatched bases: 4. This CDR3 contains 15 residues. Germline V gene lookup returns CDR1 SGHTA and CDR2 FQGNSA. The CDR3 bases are TGTGCCAGCAGCGACAGACTAGCGGGCCAAGAGACCCAGTACTTC. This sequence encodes CASSDRLAGQETQYF.

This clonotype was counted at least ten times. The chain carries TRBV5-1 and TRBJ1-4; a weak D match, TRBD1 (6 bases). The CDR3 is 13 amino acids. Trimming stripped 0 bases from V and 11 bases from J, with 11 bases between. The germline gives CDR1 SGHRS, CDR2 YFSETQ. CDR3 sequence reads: CASSLEQGRKLFF. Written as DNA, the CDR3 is TGCGCCAGCAGCTTGGAGCAGGGGAGGAAACTGTTTTTT.

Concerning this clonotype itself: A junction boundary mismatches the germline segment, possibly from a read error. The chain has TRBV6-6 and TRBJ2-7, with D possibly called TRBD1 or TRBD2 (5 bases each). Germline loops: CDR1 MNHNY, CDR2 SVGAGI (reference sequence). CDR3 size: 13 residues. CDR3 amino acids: CASSRDGSYVQYF. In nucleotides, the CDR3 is TGTGCTAGCAGTAGGGACGGCTCCTACGTGCAGTACTTC.

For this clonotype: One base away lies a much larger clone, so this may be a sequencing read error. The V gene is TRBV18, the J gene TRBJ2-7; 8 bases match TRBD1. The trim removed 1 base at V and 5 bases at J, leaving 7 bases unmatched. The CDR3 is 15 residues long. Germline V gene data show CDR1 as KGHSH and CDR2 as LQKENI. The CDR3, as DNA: TGTGCCAGCTCACCACAGTCCAGGGGGCAAGACGAGCAGTACTTC. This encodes CASSPQSRGQDEQYF. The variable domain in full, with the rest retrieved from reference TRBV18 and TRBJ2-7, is NAGVMQNPRHLVRRRGQEARLRCSPMKGHSHVYWYRQLPEEGLKFMVYLQKENIIDESGMPKERFSAEFPKEGPSILRIQQVVRGDSAAYFCASSPQSRGQDEQYFGPGTRLTVT.

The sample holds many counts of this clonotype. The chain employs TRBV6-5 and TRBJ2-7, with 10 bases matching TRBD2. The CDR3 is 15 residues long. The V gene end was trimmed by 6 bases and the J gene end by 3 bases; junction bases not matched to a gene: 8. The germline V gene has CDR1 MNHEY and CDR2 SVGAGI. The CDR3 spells CASSLSGGTLYEQYF. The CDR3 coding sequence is TGTGCCAGCAGCCTTAGCGGGGGGACCCTCTACGAGCAGTACTTC.

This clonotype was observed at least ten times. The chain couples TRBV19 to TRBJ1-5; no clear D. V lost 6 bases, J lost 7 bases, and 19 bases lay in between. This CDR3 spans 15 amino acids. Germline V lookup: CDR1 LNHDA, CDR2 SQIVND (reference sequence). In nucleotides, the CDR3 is TGTGCCAGTAGCCGAATAAACACCTCGGGCCAGCCCCAGCATTTT. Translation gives CASSRINTSGQPQHF. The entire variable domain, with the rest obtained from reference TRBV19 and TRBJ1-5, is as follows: DGGITQSPKYLFRKEGQNVTLSCEQNLNHDAMYWYRQDPGQGLRLIYYSQIVNDFQKGDIAEGYSVSREKKESFPLTVTSAQKNPTAFYLCASSRINTSGQPQHFGDGTRLSIL.

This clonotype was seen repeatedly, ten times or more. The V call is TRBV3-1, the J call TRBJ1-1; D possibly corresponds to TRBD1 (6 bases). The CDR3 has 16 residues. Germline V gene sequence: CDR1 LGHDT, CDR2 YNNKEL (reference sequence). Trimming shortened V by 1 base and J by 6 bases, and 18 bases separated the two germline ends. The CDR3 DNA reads TGTGCCAGCAGCCAAGGGGCGGGGGGCGTGAGGCCTGAAGCTTTCTTT. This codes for CASSQGAGGVRPEAFF.

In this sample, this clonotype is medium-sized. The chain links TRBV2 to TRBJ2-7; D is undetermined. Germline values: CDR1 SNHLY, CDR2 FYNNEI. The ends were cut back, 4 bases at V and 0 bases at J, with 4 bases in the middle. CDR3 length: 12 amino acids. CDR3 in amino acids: CASSAGSYEQYF. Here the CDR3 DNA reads TGTGCCAGCAGTGCAGGCTCCTACGAGCAGTACTTC. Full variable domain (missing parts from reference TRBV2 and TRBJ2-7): EPEVTQTPSHQVTQMGQEVILRCVPISNHLYFYWYRQILGQKVEFLVSFYNNEISEKSEIFDDQFSVERPDGSNFTLKIRSTKLEDSAMYFCASSAGSYEQYFGPGTRLTVT.

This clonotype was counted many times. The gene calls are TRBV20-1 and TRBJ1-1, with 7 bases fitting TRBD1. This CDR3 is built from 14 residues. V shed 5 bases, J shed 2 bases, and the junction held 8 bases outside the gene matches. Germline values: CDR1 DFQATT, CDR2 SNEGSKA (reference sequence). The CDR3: CSALHRQGNTEAFF. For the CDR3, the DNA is TGCAGTGCTCTGCACAGACAGGGTAACACTGAAGCTTTCTTT.

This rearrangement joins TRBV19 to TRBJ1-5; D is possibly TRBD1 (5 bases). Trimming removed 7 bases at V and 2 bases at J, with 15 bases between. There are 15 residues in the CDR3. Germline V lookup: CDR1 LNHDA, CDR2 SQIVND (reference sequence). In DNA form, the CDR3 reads TGTGCCAGTATGGGGGTGCAGGGCGGCAATCAGCCCCAGCATTTT. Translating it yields CASMGVQGGNQPQHF.

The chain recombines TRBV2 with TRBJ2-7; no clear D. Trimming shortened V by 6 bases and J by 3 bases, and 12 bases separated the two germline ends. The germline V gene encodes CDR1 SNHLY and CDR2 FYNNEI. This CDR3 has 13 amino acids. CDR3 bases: TGTGCCAGCAGGCCAAGGACCCTCTACGAGCAGTACTTC. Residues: CASRPRTLYEQYF.

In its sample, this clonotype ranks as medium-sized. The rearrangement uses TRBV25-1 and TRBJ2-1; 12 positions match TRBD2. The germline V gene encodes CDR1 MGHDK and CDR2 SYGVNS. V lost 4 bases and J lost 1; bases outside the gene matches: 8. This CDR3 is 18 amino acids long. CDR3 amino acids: CASSGMLGLAGSYNEQFF. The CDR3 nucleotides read TGTGCCAGCAGTGGGATGCTTGGACTAGCGGGATCCTACAATGAGCAGTTCTTC. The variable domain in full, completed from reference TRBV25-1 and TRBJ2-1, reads EADIYQTPRYLVIGTGKKITLECSQTMGHDKMYWYQQDPGMELHLIHYSYGVNSTEKGDLSSESTVSRIRTEHFPLTLESARPSHTSQYLCASSGMLGLAGSYNEQFFGPGTRLTVL.

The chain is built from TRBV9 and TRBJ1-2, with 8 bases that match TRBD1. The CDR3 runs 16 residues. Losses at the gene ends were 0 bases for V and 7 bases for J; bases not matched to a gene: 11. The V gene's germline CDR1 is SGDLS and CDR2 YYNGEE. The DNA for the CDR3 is TGTGCCAGCAGCGTAGGGACAGGGTTACACATAAGTGGCTACACCTTC. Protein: CASSVGTGLHISGYTF.

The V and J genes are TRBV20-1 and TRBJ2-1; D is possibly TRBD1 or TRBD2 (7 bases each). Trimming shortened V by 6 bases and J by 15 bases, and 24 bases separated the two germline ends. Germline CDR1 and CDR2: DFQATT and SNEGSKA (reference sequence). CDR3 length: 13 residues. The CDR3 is CSASRGGGGRLFF. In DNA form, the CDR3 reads TGCAGTGCCAGCAGGGGGGGCGGGGGCCGCTTGTTCTTC.

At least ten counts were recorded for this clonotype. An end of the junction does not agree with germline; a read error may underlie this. Written as DNA, the CDR3 is TGTGCCAGCAGTCTAGCGGGGTCGTACCAAGAGACCCAGTACTTC. This gives the protein CASSLAGSYQETQYF. The chain is built from TRBV12-3 or TRBV12-4 and TRBJ2-5; TRBD2 agrees at 9 bases. This CDR3 contains 15 residues.

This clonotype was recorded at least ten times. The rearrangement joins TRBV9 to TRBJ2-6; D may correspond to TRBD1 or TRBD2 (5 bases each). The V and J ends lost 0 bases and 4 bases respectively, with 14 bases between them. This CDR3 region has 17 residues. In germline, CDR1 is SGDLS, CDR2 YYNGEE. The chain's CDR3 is CASSVVDGTSGANVLTF. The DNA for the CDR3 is TGTGCCAGCAGCGTAGTGGACGGGACGTCGGGGGCCAACGTCCTGACTTTC.